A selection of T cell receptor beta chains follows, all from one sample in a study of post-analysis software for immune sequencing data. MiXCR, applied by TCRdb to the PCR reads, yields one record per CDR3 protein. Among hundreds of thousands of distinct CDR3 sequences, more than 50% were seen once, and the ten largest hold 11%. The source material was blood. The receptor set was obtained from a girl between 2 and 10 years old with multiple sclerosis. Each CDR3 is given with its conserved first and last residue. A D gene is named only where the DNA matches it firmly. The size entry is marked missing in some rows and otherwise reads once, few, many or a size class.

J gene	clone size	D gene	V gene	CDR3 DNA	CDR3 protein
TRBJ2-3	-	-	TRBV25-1	TGTGCCAGCAGTGATCCGGCGGGGGCGAGGGCAGATACGCAGTATTTT	CASSDPAGARADTQYF
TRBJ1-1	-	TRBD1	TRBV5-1	TGCGCCAGCAGCTTGGACTTGACAGGGCGGAACACTGAAGCTTTCTTT	CASSLDLTGRNTEAFF
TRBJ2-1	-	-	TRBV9	TGTGCCAGCAGCACCCCCGGAAAAGCTGAAGTTCATGAGCAGTTCTTC	CASSTPGKAEVHEQFF
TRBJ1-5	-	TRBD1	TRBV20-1	TGCAGTGCCAGACAGGGATCTGGCAATCAGCCCCAGCATTTT	CSARQGSGNQPQHF
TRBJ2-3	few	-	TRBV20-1	TGCAGTGCTTCCCAGGGTGGGACAGATACGCAGTATTTT	CSASQGGTDTQYF
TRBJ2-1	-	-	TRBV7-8	TGTGCCAGCAGGGTGTGGGGGAAGCAGTTCTTC	CASRVWGKQFF
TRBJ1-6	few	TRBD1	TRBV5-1	TGCGCCAGCAGGGGGGACAGGGAAAGTAATTCACCCCTCCACTTT	CASRGDRESNSPLHF
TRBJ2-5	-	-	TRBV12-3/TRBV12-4	TGTGCCAGCAGTTTATCTAGGAGGAGTAGGAGGGAGACCCAGTACTTC	CASSLSRRSRRETQYF
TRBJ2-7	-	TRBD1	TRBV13	TGTGCCAGCAGCTCACGGAACGGGACAGGGAACGAGCAGTACTTC	CASSSRNGTGNEQYF
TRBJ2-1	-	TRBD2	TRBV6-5	TGTGCCAGCAGCCGGCGGGAGCTAGCTCAGTACAATGAGCAGTTCTTC	CASSRRELAQYNEQFF
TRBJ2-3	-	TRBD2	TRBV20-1	TGCAGTGCTAGAGAAACTAGCGGGAGAACAGATACGCAGTATTTT	CSARETSGRTDTQYF
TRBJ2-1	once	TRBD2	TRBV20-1	TGCAGTGCACGAATCCCGGGACTAGCTTACAATGAGCAGTTCTTC	CSARIPGLAYNEQFF
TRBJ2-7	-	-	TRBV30	TGTGCCTGGAGTGTAAGGGGGTCCTACGAGCAGTACTTC	CAWSVRGSYEQYF
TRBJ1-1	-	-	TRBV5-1	TGCGCCAGCAGTTTGATGCTGACAGGAGTGAACACTGAAGCTTTCTTT	CASSLMLTGVNTEAFF
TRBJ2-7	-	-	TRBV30	TGTGCCTGGAACCACGGGGTCACCTACGAGCAGTACTTC	CAWNHGVTYEQYF
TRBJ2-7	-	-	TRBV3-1	TGTGCCAGCAGCCGACACTTGGCGGAAAGGCTGTACTTC	CASSRHLAERLYF
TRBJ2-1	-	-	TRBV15	TGTGCCACCAGCAGCCCCCCTCACAGCTCCAATGAGCAGTTCTTC	CATSSPPHSSNEQFF
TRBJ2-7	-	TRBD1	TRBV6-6	TGTGCCAGCAGTTACGCGTGGGGACAGGGGGTCCACGAGCAGTACTTC	CASSYAWGQGVHEQYF
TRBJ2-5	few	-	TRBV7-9	TGTGCCAGCAGCGCGGACTACCGGACGGAGGCCCAGTACTTC	CASSADYRTEAQYF
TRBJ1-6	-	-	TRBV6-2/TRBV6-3	TGTGCCAGCTCTCATCAGGGGTGGGATTCACCCCTCCACTTT	CASSHQGWDSPLHF
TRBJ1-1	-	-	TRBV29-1	TGCAGCGTAGAGGGACATCAGAACACTGAAGCTTTCTTT	CSVEGHQNTEAFF
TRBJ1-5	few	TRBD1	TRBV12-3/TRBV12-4	TGTGCCAGCAGACGGACAGGACGCAATCAGCCCCAGCATTTT	CASRRTGRNQPQHF
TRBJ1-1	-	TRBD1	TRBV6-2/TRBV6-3	TGTGCCAGCACCCGGACAGGGGTTTACACTGAAGCTTTCTTT	CASTRTGVYTEAFF
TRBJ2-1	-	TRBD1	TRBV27	TGTGCCAGCAGTCCTCCGGGACAGGGGGCAGATGGGCAGTTCTTC	CASSPPGQGADGQFF